A selection of T cell receptor beta chains follows, all from one sample in a study of blood T cell repertoires in COVID-19. TCRdb's copy holds only in-frame clones and misses some; the assay was immunoSEQ multiplex PCR. The sample contains tens of thousands of clones, approximately 89% of which appear only once. The sequenced material came from peripheral blood. All receptors derive from a human donor in a cohort sampled during active COVID-19. Both conserved end residues are part of each CDR3. D genes are given only for firm matches. Size is stated for part of the rows, as once, few or many counts, or as a class when the clone is expanded.

v_gene: TRBV3-1/TRBV3-2
d_gene: .
j_gene: TRBJ1-2
abundance: .
CDR3aa: CASSQGRSYGYTF
CDR3nt: TGTGCCAGCAGCCAAGGTCGGAGCTATGGCTACACCTTC

v_gene: TRBV5-1
d_gene: .
j_gene: TRBJ2-2
abundance: .
CDR3aa: CASSLTQGLSGELFF
CDR3nt: TGCGCCAGCAGCTTAACACAGGGTTTGAGCGGGGAGCTGTTTTTT

v_gene: TRBV9
d_gene: TRBD1
j_gene: TRBJ1-1
abundance: .
CDR3aa: CASSARGLNTEAFF
CDR3nt: TGTGCCAGCAGTGCAAGGGGGCTGAACACTGAAGCTTTCTTT

v_gene: TRBV18
d_gene: .
j_gene: TRBJ1-1
abundance: .
CDR3aa: CASSPMRDTEAFF
CDR3nt: TGTGCCAGCTCACCGATGCGTGACACTGAAGCTTTCTTT

v_gene: TRBV6-5
d_gene: TRBD1
j_gene: TRBJ1-1
abundance: .
CDR3aa: CASSLQGAVTEAFF
CDR3nt: TGTGCCAGCAGTTTACAGGGGGCGGTCACTGAAGCTTTCTTT

v_gene: TRBV24-1
d_gene: .
j_gene: TRBJ2-2
abundance: .
CDR3aa: CATSDPGMRTGELFF
CDR3nt: TGTGCCACCAGTGACCCGGGGATGAGGACCGGGGAGCTGTTTTTT

v_gene: TRBV2
d_gene: TRBD1
j_gene: TRBJ1-5
abundance: .
CDR3aa: CASNRQGRGQPQHF
CDR3nt: TGTGCCAGCAATCGACAGGGTCGGGGTCAGCCCCAGCATTTT

v_gene: TRBV5-1
d_gene: .
j_gene: TRBJ2-7
abundance: .
CDR3aa: CASSLGETVDEQYF
CDR3nt: TGCGCCAGCAGCTTGGGCGAGACAGTAGACGAGCAGTACTTC

v_gene: TRBV5-1
d_gene: .
j_gene: TRBJ2-7
abundance: .
CDR3aa: CASSYQQGVGYEQYF
CDR3nt: TGCGCCAGCAGCTACCAACAGGGTGTGGGGTACGAGCAGTACTTC

v_gene: TRBV19
d_gene: TRBD1
j_gene: TRBJ1-5
abundance: .
CDR3aa: CASSIAEGAYSNQPQHF
CDR3nt: TGTGCCAGTAGTATAGCAGAGGGGGCCTATAGCAATCAGCCCCAGCATTTT

v_gene: TRBV11-2
d_gene: .
j_gene: TRBJ2-7
abundance: .
CDR3aa: CASSLDLTVGYEQYF
CDR3nt: TGTGCCAGCAGCTTAGATCTAACAGTTGGCTACGAGCAGTACTTC

v_gene: TRBV5-4
d_gene: TRBD1
j_gene: TRBJ1-2
abundance: .
CDR3aa: CASRSWAGGSGYTF
CDR3nt: TGTGCCAGCAGGTCCTGGGCAGGGGGCTCCGGCTACACCTTC

v_gene: TRBV11-2
d_gene: TRBD1
j_gene: TRBJ2-7
abundance: .
CDR3aa: CASNNKPGQGAPEQYF
CDR3nt: TGTGCCAGCAACAATAAACCGGGACAGGGGGCGCCCGAGCAGTACTTC

v_gene: TRBV24-1
d_gene: TRBD1
j_gene: TRBJ1-2
abundance: .
CDR3aa: CATSDWTGKGYTF
CDR3nt: TGTGCCACCAGTGACTGGACAGGGAAAGGCTACACCTTC

v_gene: TRBV7-9
d_gene: .
j_gene: TRBJ2-5
abundance: .
CDR3aa: CASSPEPQGQQETQYF
CDR3nt: TGTGCCAGCAGCCCAGAGCCCCAGGGGCAGCAAGAGACCCAGTACTTC

v_gene: TRBV28
d_gene: TRBD1
j_gene: TRBJ1-5
abundance: .
CDR3aa: CASLPGGTGNQPQHF
CDR3nt: TGTGCCAGCCTCCCAGGGGGAACTGGCAATCAGCCCCAGCATTTT

v_gene: TRBV5-1
d_gene: .
j_gene: TRBJ1-5
abundance: .
CDR3aa: CASSDGQTPNQPQHF
CDR3nt: TGCGCCAGCAGCGACGGACAGACCCCCAATCAGCCCCAGCATTTT

v_gene: TRBV28
d_gene: TRBD1
j_gene: TRBJ1-1
abundance: .
CDR3aa: CASRRGGASNTEAFF
CDR3nt: TGTGCCAGCAGGCGAGGGGGCGCTTCGAACACTGAAGCTTTCTTT

v_gene: TRBV5-1
d_gene: TRBD1
j_gene: TRBJ2-2
abundance: .
CDR3aa: CASSLRSGGTGELFF
CDR3nt: TGCGCCAGCAGCTTGCGGTCAGGGGGCACCGGGGAGCTGTTTTTT

v_gene: TRBV6-5
d_gene: .
j_gene: TRBJ2-3
abundance: .
CDR3aa: CASKGDPSTDTQYF
CDR3nt: TGTGCCAGCAAAGGGGATCCTAGCACAGATACGCAGTATTTT

v_gene: TRBV6-1
d_gene: TRBD1
j_gene: TRBJ1-6
abundance: .
CDR3aa: CASSEQGVVSPLHF
CDR3nt: TGTGCCAGCAGTGAACAGGGGGTAGTTTCACCCCTCCACTTT

v_gene: TRBV5-1
d_gene: TRBD1
j_gene: TRBJ2-1
abundance: .
CDR3aa: CASTTGQGDRNEQFF
CDR3nt: TGCGCCAGCACCACCGGACAGGGGGATCGCAATGAGCAGTTCTTC

v_gene: TRBV18
d_gene: TRBD1
j_gene: TRBJ2-2
abundance: .
CDR3aa: CASSQGQANAGELFF
CDR3nt: TGTGCCAGCTCACAAGGACAGGCGAACGCCGGGGAGCTGTTTTTT

v_gene: TRBV3-1/TRBV3-2
d_gene: TRBD1
j_gene: TRBJ2-7
abundance: .
CDR3aa: CASSQDRGQGPSYEQYF
CDR3nt: TGTGCCAGCAGCCAAGATCGGGGACAGGGTCCCTCCTACGAGCAGTACTTC

v_gene: TRBV5-4
d_gene: TRBD1
j_gene: TRBJ2-6
abundance: .
CDR3aa: CASSSDRSSSGANVLTF
CDR3nt: TGTGCCAGCAGCTCGGACAGGTCGAGCTCTGGGGCCAACGTCCTGACTTTC

v_gene: TRBV3-1/TRBV3-2
d_gene: TRBD1
j_gene: TRBJ1-6
abundance: .
CDR3aa: CASSQGDSSNSPLHF
CDR3nt: TGTGCCAGCAGCCAAGGGGACAGTTCCAATTCACCCCTCCACTTT

v_gene: TRBV7-2
d_gene: .
j_gene: TRBJ2-3
abundance: .
CDR3aa: CASSFTGSWDTQYF
CDR3nt: TGTGCCAGCAGTTTCACAGGGAGCTGGGATACGCAGTATTTT

v_gene: TRBV10-2
d_gene: .
j_gene: TRBJ1-2
abundance: .
CDR3aa: CASSSTGTTYSAGYTF
CDR3nt: TGCGCCAGCAGCTCTACCGGGACAACCTATTCGGCTGGCTACACCTTC

v_gene: TRBV12-5
d_gene: .
j_gene: TRBJ2-2
abundance: .
CDR3aa: CASGLSQGSAGELFF
CDR3nt: TGTGCTAGTGGTTTGTCGCAGGGCTCCGCCGGGGAGCTGTTTTTT

v_gene: TRBV4-1
d_gene: .
j_gene: TRBJ1-6
abundance: .
CDR3aa: CASSQIRDSPLHF
CDR3nt: TGCGCCAGCAGCCAAATCAGGGATTCACCCCTCCACTTT

v_gene: TRBV18
d_gene: TRBD2
j_gene: TRBJ2-2
abundance: .
CDR3aa: CASSPQLAGAVGELFF
CDR3nt: TGTGCCAGCTCACCACAACTAGCGGGAGCGGTCGGGGAGCTGTTTTTT

v_gene: TRBV7-9
d_gene: .
j_gene: TRBJ2-5
abundance: .
CDR3aa: CASSLSWDSGETQYF
CDR3nt: TGTGCCAGCAGCTTGTCGTGGGACAGCGGGGAGACCCAGTACTTC

v_gene: TRBV30
d_gene: TRBD1
j_gene: TRBJ1-5
abundance: .
CDR3aa: CAWSVQGDQPQHF
CDR3nt: TGTGCCTGGAGTGTGCAGGGGGATCAGCCCCAGCATTTT

v_gene: TRBV5-1
d_gene: .
j_gene: TRBJ2-1
abundance: .
CDR3aa: CASSLTVLSSYNEQFF
CDR3nt: TGCGCCAGCAGCTTGACGGTATTAAGCTCCTACAATGAGCAGTTCTTC

v_gene: TRBV11-2
d_gene: .
j_gene: TRBJ2-2
abundance: once
CDR3aa: CASSLDRGGELFF
CDR3nt: TGTGCCAGCAGCTTAGATCGGGGTGGGGAGCTGTTTTTT

v_gene: TRBV7-6
d_gene: .
j_gene: TRBJ1-3
abundance: .
CDR3aa: CASSTTASSGNTIYF
CDR3nt: TGTGCCAGCAGCACAACCGCTAGCTCTGGAAACACCATATATTTT

v_gene: TRBV2
d_gene: TRBD1
j_gene: TRBJ1-2
abundance: .
CDR3aa: CASRVQGAGYGYTF
CDR3nt: TGTGCCAGCAGAGTACAGGGGGCTGGCTATGGCTACACCTTC

v_gene: TRBV10-3
d_gene: TRBD1
j_gene: TRBJ2-1
abundance: .
CDR3aa: CAISGPYRGNEQFF
CDR3nt: TGTGCCATCAGTGGCCCCTACAGGGGGAATGAGCAGTTCTTC

v_gene: TRBV3-1/TRBV3-2
d_gene: .
j_gene: TRBJ2-5
abundance: once
CDR3aa: CASRSGLRKETQYF
CDR3nt: TGTGCCAGCAGATCGGGACTGAGAAAAGAGACCCAGTACTTC

v_gene: TRBV7-9
d_gene: .
j_gene: TRBJ1-4
abundance: once
CDR3aa: CASSLGGVNEKLFF
CDR3nt: TGTGCCAGCAGTCTGGGGGGAGTAAATGAAAAACTGTTTTTT

v_gene: TRBV28
d_gene: .
j_gene: TRBJ1-2
abundance: .
CDR3aa: CASASGNGYTF
CDR3nt: TGTGCCAGCGCCTCGGGGAATGGCTACACCTTC

v_gene: TRBV3-1/TRBV3-2
d_gene: .
j_gene: TRBJ1-1
abundance: .
CDR3aa: CASSQEYGNTEAFF
CDR3nt: TGTGCCAGCAGCCAAGAGTACGGGAACACTGAAGCTTTCTTT